A single sample gave rise to the 13 T cell receptor beta chains below, sequenced in a study of regulatory T cells in long-lasting Graves disease. Time point meaning: persistent/refractory GD, antithyroid drugs over 5 years with positive TRAb. From RNA extracted from PBMCs, the TCR library was made. For TCR beta, libraries came from iRepertoire HTBI primers and Arm-PCR of CDR3 regions. TCRdb passed the multiplex PCR reads through MiXCR, listing each CDR3 protein once. The repertoire consists of roughly 450,000 distinct CDR3 sequences, with approximately 23% occurring once and the leading ten covering around 14%. The starting material was peripheral blood mononuclear cells (PBMCs), obtained when the disease was refractory, from a patient treated with antithyroid drugs. The receptors shown here come from a female donor with Graves disease.

In this sample, this clonotype turned up many times. The V call is TRBV6-1, the J call TRBJ2-7; D ambiguous. With 8 bases removed from V and 1 base from J, the gap between germline ends came to 9 bases. The germline gives CDR1 MNHNS, CDR2 SASEGT. This CDR3 spans 12 amino acids. The CDR3 region is CASGRLSYEQYF. The CDR3 bases are TGTGCCAGCGGGCGGCTTTCCTACGAGCAGTACTTC.

The CDR3 coding sequence is TGTGCCAGCAGCGTAGATAGCCTCGGAGAGACCCAGTACTTC. This sequence encodes CASSVDSLGETQYF. The chain uses TRBV9 and TRBJ2-5; no reliable D call. In germline, CDR1 is SGDLS, CDR2 YYNGEE. V lost 0 bases and J lost 4, with 10 bases in between. CDR3 length: 14 amino acids.

Of note for this clonotype: A much larger clone is a single base away; this may be a read error. J is TRBJ2-2 and V is TRBV19, with TRBD1 identical over 10 bases. Germline CDR1 is LNHDA and CDR2 is SQIVND (reference sequence). This CDR3 spans 15 amino acids. The CDR3, as DNA: TGTGCCAGTCGACAGGGGGCTTCAAACACCAGGGAGCTGTTTTTT. Its translation: CASRQGASNTRELFF.

This clonotype showed up many times. The gene calls are TRBV12-3 or TRBV12-4 and TRBJ2-2; 10 bases match TRBD2. The V and J ends lost 6 bases and 1 base, in that order; junction bases with no gene match: 5. The CDR3 runs 16 residues. The CDR3: CASSPSGGQNTGELFF. The CDR3 region has the DNA TGTGCCAGCAGCCCTAGCGGGGGCCAGAACACCGGGGAGCTGTTTTTT.

Only a few counts were recorded for this clonotype. The rearrangement joins TRBV7-3 to TRBJ1-1; D is ambiguous. Germline CDR1 reads SGHTA; CDR2 reads FQGTGA. V gave up 1 base and J gave up 8 bases, with 11 bases separating them. This CDR3 contains 13 residues. CDR3 bases: TGTGCCAGCAGCTTAAATGTTTGGTCGGAAGCTTTCTTT. It encodes CASSLNVWSEAFF.

This clonotype was seen more than once but under ten times. V usage is TRBV3-2 and J usage is TRBJ2-5. TRBV3-2 is termed a pseudogene. The CDR3 sequence is 17 residues long. CDR3 amino acids: CASSQARKQPYQETQYF. CDR3 in DNA: TGTGCCAGCAGCCAAGCCCGAAAACAGCCTTACCAAGAGACCCAGTACTTC.

This clonotype was counted many times. This chain uses TRBV12-3 or TRBV12-4 with TRBJ1-1, with a tentative D call TRBD1 (6 bases). Trimming cost V 6 bases and J 4 bases, with 18 bases left between them. This CDR3 is 15 amino acids long. CDR3 sequence (DNA): TGTGCCAGCAGCCTATCGTACAGGGTCGGCACTGAAGCTTTCTTT. Translated: CASSLSYRVGTEAFF.

This clonotype was recorded at least ten times. The chain combines TRBV9 with TRBJ1-2, with D possibly matching TRBD1 (6 bases). Germline V gene lookup returns CDR1 SGDLS and CDR2 YYNGEE. Between the trimmed V and J ends, which lost 4 bases and 4 bases, there was a span of 20 bases. The length of the CDR3 is 16 residues. The CDR3 nucleotides read TGTGCCAGCAGCCACCCTGGACAGTGGGGGATCTATGGCTACACCTTC. Residues: CASSHPGQWGIYGYTF.

In this sample, this clonotype turned up many times. The V and J genes are TRBV2 and TRBJ2-2; 9 bases are a match to TRBD1. This CDR3 comprises 14 residues. Germline CDR1 is SNHLY and CDR2 is FYNNEI. The trim removed 7 bases at V and 1 base at J, leaving 1 base unmatched. The chain's CDR3 is CASKGQGNTGELFF. CDR3 bases: TGTGCCAGCAAGGGACAGGGGAACACCGGGGAGCTGTTTTTT.

This clonotype has ten or more counts. V is TRBV10-3 and J is TRBJ2-7; the D gene is possibly TRBD2 (5 bases). Germline CDR1 reads ENHRY; CDR2 reads SYGVKD. This CDR3 has 14 amino acids. V was shortened by 3 bases and J by 4 bases, with 13 bases between the two germline ends. CDR3 coding DNA: TGTGCCATCAGTGATCGCAACCGGGGTTACGAGCAGTACTTC. Its translation is CAISDRNRGYEQYF.

Many counts were recorded for this clonotype. The chain combines TRBV15 with TRBJ1-1, with D unclear. V lost 4 bases and J 3 bases, leaving 9 bases between the germline ends. This CDR3 has 13 amino acids. Per the germline V gene, CDR1 is LNHNV and CDR2 is YYDKDF (reference sequence). Here the CDR3 reads CATSTEAYTEAFF. The CDR3 DNA follows: TGTGCCACCAGCACTGAAGCGTACACTGAAGCTTTCTTT.

The rearrangement links TRBV19 to TRBJ2-6; no clear D. CDR3 length: 16 residues. The germline CDR1 and CDR2 sequences are LNHDA and SQIVND (reference sequence). V dropped 3 bases and J dropped 0 bases, with 9 bases sitting between them. Here the CDR3 reads CASSMVQSSGANVLTF. The CDR3 nucleotides read TGTGCCAGTAGTATGGTGCAGAGCTCTGGGGCCAACGTCCTGACTTTC.

The V gene is TRBV20-1, the J gene TRBJ2-7; 7 bases fit TRBD2. CDR3 size: 16 residues. Per germline, CDR1 DFQATT and CDR2 SNEGSKA (reference sequence). The CDR3 here is CSAKPVWTGGNYEQYF. The CDR3, as DNA: TGCAGCGCAAAACCCGTTTGGACGGGGGGAAACTACGAGCAGTACTTC.